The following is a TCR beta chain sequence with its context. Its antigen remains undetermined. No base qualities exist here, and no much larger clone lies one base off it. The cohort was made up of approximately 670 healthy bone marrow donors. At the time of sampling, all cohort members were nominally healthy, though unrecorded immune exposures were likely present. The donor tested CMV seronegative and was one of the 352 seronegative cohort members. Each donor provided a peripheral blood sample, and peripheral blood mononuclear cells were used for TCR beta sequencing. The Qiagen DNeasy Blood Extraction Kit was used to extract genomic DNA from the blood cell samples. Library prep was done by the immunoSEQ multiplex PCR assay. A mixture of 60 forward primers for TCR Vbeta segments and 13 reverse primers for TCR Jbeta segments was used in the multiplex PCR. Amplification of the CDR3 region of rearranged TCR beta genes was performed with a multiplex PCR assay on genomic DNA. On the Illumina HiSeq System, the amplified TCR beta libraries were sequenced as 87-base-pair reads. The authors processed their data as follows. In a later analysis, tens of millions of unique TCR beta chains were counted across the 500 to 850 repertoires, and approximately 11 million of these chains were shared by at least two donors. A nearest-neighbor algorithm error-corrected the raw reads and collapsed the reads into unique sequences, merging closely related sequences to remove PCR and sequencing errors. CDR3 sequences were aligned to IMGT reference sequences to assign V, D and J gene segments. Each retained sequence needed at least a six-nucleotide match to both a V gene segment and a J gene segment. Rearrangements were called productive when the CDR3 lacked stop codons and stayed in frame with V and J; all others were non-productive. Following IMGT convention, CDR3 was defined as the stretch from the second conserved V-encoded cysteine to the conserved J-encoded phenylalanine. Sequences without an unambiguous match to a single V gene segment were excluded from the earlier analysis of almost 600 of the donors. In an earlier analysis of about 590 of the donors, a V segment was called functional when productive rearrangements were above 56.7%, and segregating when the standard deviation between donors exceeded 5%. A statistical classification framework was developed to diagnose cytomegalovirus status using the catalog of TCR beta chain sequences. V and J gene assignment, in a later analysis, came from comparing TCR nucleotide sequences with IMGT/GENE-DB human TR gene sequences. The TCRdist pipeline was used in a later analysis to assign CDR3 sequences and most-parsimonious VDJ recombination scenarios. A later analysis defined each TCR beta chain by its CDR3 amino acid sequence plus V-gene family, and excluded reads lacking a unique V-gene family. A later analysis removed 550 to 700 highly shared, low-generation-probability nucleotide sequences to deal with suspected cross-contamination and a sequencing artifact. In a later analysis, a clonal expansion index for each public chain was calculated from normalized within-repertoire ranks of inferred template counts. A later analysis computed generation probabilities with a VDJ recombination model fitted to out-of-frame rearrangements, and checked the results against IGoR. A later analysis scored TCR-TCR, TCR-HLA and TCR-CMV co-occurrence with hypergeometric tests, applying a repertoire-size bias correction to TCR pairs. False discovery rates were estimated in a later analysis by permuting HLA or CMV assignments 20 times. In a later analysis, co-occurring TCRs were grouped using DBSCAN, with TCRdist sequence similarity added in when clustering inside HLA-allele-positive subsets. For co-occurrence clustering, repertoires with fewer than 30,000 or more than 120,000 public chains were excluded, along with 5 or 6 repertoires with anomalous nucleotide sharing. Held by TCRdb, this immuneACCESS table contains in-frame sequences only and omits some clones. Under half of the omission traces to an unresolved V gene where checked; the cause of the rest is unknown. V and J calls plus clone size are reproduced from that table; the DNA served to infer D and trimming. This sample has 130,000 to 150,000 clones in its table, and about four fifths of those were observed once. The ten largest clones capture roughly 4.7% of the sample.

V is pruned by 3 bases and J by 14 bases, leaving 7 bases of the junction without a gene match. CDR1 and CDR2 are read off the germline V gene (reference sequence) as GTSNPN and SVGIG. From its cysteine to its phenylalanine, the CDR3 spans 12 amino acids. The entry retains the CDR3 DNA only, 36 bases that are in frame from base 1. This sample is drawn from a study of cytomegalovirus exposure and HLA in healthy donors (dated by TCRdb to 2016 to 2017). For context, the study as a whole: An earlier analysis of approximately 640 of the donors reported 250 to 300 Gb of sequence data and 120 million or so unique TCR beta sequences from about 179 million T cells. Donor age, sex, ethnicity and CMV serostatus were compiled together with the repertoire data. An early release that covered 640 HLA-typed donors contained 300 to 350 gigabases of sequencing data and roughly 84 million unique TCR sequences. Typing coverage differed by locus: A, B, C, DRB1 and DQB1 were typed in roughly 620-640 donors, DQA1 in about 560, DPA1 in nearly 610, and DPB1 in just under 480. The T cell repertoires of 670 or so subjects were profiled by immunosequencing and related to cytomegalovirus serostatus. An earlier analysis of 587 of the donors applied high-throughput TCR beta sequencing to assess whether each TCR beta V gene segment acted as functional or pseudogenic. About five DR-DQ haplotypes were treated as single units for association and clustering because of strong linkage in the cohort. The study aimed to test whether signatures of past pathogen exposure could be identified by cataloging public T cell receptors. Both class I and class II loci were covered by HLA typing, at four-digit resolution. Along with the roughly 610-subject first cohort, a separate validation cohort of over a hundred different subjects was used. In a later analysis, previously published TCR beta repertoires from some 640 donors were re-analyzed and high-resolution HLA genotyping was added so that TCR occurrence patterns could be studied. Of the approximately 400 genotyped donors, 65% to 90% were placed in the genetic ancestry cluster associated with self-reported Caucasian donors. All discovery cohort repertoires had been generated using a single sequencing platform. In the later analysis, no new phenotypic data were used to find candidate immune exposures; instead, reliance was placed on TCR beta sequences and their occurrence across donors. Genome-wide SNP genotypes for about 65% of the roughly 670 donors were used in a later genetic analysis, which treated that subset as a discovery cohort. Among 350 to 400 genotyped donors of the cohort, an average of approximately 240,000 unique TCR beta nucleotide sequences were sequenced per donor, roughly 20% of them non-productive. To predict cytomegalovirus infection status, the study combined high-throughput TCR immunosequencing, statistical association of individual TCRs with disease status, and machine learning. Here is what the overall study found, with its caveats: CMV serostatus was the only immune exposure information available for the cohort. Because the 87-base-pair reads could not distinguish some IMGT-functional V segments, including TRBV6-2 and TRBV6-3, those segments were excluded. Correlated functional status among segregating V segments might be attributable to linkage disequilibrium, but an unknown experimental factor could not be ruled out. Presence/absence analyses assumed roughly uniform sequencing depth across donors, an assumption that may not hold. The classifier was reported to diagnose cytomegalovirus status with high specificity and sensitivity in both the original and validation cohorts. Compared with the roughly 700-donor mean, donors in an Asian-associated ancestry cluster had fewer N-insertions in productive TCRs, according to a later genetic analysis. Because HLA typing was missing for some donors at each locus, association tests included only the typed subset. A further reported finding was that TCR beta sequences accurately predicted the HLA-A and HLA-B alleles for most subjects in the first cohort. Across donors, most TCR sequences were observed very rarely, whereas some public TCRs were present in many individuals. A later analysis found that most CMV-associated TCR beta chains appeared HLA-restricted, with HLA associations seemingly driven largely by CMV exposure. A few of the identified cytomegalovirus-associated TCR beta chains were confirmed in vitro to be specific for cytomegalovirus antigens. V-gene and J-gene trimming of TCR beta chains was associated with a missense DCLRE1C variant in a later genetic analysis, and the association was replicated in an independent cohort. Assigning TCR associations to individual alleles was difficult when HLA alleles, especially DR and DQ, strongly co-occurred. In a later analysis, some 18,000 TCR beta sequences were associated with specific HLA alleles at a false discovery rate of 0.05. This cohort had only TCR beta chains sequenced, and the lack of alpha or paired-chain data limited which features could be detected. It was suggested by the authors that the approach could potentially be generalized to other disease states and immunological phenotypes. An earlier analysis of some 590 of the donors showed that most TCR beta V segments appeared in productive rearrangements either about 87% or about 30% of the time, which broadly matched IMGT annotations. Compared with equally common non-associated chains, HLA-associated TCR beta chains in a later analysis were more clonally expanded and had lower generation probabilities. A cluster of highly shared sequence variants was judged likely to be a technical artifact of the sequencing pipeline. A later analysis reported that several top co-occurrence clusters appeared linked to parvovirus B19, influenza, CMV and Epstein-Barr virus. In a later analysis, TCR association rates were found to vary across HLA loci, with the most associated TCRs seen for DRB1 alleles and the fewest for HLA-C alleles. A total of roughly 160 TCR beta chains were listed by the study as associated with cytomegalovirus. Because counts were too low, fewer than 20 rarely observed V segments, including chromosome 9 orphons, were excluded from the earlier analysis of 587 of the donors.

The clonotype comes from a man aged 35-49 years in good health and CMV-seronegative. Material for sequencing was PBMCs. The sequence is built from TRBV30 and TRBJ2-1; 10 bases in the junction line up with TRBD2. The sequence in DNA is TGTGCCTGGAGGGGTAGCGGGGGGATAGAGTTCTTC. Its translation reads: CAWRGSGGIEFF.